This T cell receptor beta chain stems from a study of CD8 T cells in Susac syndrome. TEMRA cells were FACS-enriched, with CD8+ and CD4+ T cells isolated negatively. CDR3 length equals 16 residues. J gave up 2 bases and V 3 bases, and 7 bases lay outside the gene matches. RNA, at roughly 0.45 to 1 ug, was reverse transcribed with random hexamers. Across 54 Vbeta and 13 Jbeta, immunoSEQ multiplex PCR amplified TCR beta CDR3. From the immunoSEQ multiplex PCR reads, TCRdb called clonotypes with MiXCR, one entry per CDR3 protein. This sample has tens of thousands of distinct CDR3 sequences; 95% to 96% occur once, and the top ten carry 0.5% to 0.8%. On this clonotype itself: Its matching antigen is unknown.

Study-level findings and limits: Acknowledgment was made by the study that its TCR sequencing and HLA analysis involved a relatively small number of individuals. Susac-specific public clones were found in total CD8+ and CD8+ TEMRA repertoires, numbering fewer than 20 and five, respectively.

Sequenced input: CD8+ T cells from PBMCs. The source of this sequence is a human donor with Susac syndrome. The rearrangement joins TRBV5-7 to TRBJ2-3, with 9 bases fitting TRBD1. TRBV5-7 is filed as an ORF, its function uncertain. CDR3 nucleotides: TGTGCCAGCAGCTCTACAGGGGGCTATACCACAGATACGCAGTATTTT. This translates into CASSSTGGYTTDTQYF.